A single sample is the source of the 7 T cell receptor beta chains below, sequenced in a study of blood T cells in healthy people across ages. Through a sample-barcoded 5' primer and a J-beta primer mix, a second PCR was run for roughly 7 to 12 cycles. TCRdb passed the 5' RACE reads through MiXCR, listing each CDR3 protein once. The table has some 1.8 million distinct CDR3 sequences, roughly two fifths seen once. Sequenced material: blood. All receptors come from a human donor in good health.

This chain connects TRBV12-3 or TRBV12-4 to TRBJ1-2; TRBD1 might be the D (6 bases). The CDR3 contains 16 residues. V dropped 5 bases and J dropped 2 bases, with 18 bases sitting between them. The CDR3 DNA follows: TGTGCCAGCAGTCACTCGGCCAACAGGGTGAACTATGGCTACACCTTC. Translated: CASSHSANRVNYGYTF.

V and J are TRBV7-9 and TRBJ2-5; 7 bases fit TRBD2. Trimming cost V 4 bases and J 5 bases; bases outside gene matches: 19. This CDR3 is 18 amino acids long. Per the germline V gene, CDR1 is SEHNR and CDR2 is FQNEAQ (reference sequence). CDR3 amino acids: CASSSKTGRGTVPETQYF. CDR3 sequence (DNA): TGTGCCAGCAGCTCCAAAACGGGGCGGGGGACCGTGCCGGAGACCCAGTACTTC.

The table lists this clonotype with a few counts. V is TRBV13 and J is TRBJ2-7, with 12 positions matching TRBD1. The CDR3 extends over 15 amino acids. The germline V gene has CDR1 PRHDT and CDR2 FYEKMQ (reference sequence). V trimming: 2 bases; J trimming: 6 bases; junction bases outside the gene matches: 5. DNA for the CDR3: TGTGCCAGCAGCTTATTGGGGACAGGGGGCTTCGAGCAGTACTTC. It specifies CASSLLGTGGFEQYF.

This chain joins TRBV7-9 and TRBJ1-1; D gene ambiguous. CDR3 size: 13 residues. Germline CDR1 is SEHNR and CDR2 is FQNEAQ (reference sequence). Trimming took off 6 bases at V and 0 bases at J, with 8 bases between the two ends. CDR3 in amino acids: CASSSILNTEAFF. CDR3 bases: TGTGCCAGCAGTTCGATATTGAACACTGAAGCTTTCTTT.

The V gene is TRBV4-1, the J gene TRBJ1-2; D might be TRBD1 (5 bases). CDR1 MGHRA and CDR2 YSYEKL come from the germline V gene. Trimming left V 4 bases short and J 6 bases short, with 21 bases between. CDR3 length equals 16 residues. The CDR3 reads CASSPVKGEGLNGYTF. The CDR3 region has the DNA TGCGCCAGCAGCCCGGTTAAGGGTGAGGGGTTAAATGGCTACACCTTC.

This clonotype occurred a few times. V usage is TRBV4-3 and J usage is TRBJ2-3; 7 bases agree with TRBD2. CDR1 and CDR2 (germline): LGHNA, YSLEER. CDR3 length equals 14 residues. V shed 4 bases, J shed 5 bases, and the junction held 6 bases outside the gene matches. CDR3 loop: CASSLRTSQDTQYF. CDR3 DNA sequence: TGCGCCAGCAGCCTAAGGACTAGTCAAGATACGCAGTATTTT.

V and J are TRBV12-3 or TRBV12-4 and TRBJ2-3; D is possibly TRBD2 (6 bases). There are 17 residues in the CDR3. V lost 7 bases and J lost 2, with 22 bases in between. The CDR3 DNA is TGTGCCAGCACCCCTTCCATCTGGGGGGATAACACAGATACGCAGTATTTT. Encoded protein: CASTPSIWGDNTDTQYF.